The 18 T cell receptor beta chains listed next were all sequenced from one sample in a study of CD8 T cells in Susac syndrome. After extraction with the RNeasy kit, roughly 0.5 to 1 ug of the RNA was reverse transcribed using random hexamers. From the immunoSEQ multiplex PCR reads, TCRdb called clonotypes with MiXCR, one entry per CDR3 protein. This sample has almost 450,000 distinct CDR3 sequences; around 85% occur once, and the top ten carry roughly 0.1%. Sequencing input: CD8+ T cells from PBMCs. The receptors originated from a human donor with multiple sclerosis.

The chain couples TRBV7-9 to TRBJ2-3; D not resolved. The V gene lost 5 bases and the J gene lost 2 bases, with 14 bases spanning the gap. This CDR3 is built from 15 residues. The germline V gene has CDR1 SEHNR and CDR2 FQNEAQ (reference sequence). As DNA, the CDR3 is TGTGCCAGCAGCCCAGATGTGGAGTCCACAGATACGCAGTATTTT. Its protein product is CASSPDVESTDTQYF.

This clonotype has just one count. The V and J genes are TRBV29-1 and TRBJ2-1; D may be TRBD2 (5 bases). V gave up 1 base and J gave up 5 bases, with 15 bases separating them. Germline-derived CDR1 and CDR2 are SQVTM and ANQGSEA. This CDR3 region has 15 residues. The CDR3 region has the DNA TGCAGCGTTGAAGGAGCGGTCAAAACCCACAATGAGCAGTTCTTC. This codes for CSVEGAVKTHNEQFF.

The J gene is TRBJ2-1, the V gene TRBV12-3 or TRBV12-4; D is unclear. The length of the CDR3 is 14 residues. With 4 bases removed from V and 1 base from J, the gap between germline ends came to 8 bases. The CDR3: CASSSWQSYNEQFF. CDR3 DNA sequence: TGTGCCAGCAGTTCATGGCAGTCCTACAATGAGCAGTTCTTC.

This chain links TRBV4-1 with TRBJ2-5; D gene uncertain. The germline V gene encodes CDR1 MGHRA and CDR2 YSYEKL. The CDR3 is 15 residues long. Trimming took off 2 bases at V and 1 base at J, with 11 bases between the two ends. The CDR3 reads CASSQYRGVQETQYF. The CDR3, as DNA: TGCGCCAGCAGCCAATATCGAGGCGTCCAAGAGACCCAGTACTTC.

The rearrangement uses TRBV5-1 and TRBJ1-1; D gene ambiguous. The V gene's germline CDR1 is SGHRS and CDR2 YFSETQ. The V end lost 0 bases, the J end lost 8 bases, and 11 bases lay between the germline ends. There are 13 residues in the CDR3. The CDR3 loop is CASSLAGTEEAFF. CDR3 bases: TGCGCCAGCAGCTTGGCCGGTACGGAAGAAGCTTTCTTT.

The chain links TRBV29-1 to TRBJ2-6, with D perhaps assigned TRBD1 or TRBD2 (6 bases each). Germline CDR1 is SQVTM and CDR2 is ANQGSEA. CDR3 length: 15 amino acids. Trimming removed 6 bases from V and 0 bases from J, with 12 bases in between. The CDR3 sequence: CSVRGASSGANVLTF. In DNA, the CDR3 is TGCAGCGTGAGGGGGGCTTCCTCTGGGGCCAACGTCCTGACTTTC.

CDR3 nucleotides: TGTGCCAGCCGAACCCAGGCCTACGAGCAGTACTTC. Translating it yields CASRTQAYEQYF. J is TRBJ2-7 and V is TRBV27; no definite D call. Trimming left V 8 bases short and J 2 bases short, with 10 bases between. CDR1 is MNHEY and CDR2 is SMNVEV in the germline V gene (reference sequence). The CDR3 has 12 residues.

This clonotype appeared once. The V call is TRBV19, the J call TRBJ2-1; TRBD1 matches at 8 bases. Unmatched junction bases numbered 8, after V lost 3 bases and J lost 1 base. The CDR3 runs 17 residues. Germline V gives CDR1 LNHDA, CDR2 SQIVND (reference sequence). CDR3 residues: CASSIVGQGRSYNEQFF. DNA for the CDR3: TGTGCCAGTAGTATCGTTGGACAGGGCCGATCCTACAATGAGCAGTTCTTC.

V gene TRBV30 combines with J gene TRBJ1-2, with D possibly TRBD1 on 5 matching bases. Trimming removed 6 bases from V and 4 bases from J, with 18 bases in between. Germline lookup yields CDR1 GTSNPN and CDR2 SVGIG (reference sequence). CDR3 size: 14 residues. DNA for the CDR3: TGTGCCTGTTACGGGTGGGGGGTTGGCTATGGCTACACCTTC. Encoded protein: CACYGWGVGYGYTF.

This chain connects TRBV20-1 to TRBJ2-1; a weak D match, TRBD1 (6 bases). With 5 bases removed from V and 8 bases from J, the gap between germline ends came to 16 bases. The CDR3 totals 13 residues. From germline, CDR1 is DFQATT and CDR2 SNEGSKA (reference sequence). This CDR3 is CSAQPGVTDEQFF. CDR3 bases: TGCAGTGCTCAACCAGGGGTTACAGATGAGCAGTTCTTC.

This clonotype has a single count. The chain carries TRBV25-1 and TRBJ2-7, with a tentative D call TRBD2 (6 bases). Germline CDR1 is MGHDK and CDR2 is SYGVNS. Trimming left V 8 bases short and J 3 bases short, with 14 bases between. This CDR3 contains 13 residues. For the CDR3, the DNA is TGTGCCAGCGGATTCGGGACTTACTACGAGCAGTACTTC. Residues: CASGFGTYYEQYF.

The chain recombines TRBV7-9 with TRBJ2-7, with D possibly TRBD1 on 6 matching bases. With 1 base removed from V and 4 bases from J, the gap between germline ends came to 8 bases. The CDR3 runs 13 residues. Germline CDR1 is SEHNR and CDR2 is FQNEAQ (reference sequence). The CDR3 region is CASSLETGYEQYF. CDR3 sequence (DNA): TGTGCCAGCAGCTTAGAAACAGGGTACGAGCAGTACTTC.

The sample holds a few counts of this clonotype. The CDR3 here is CASTSDYNEQFF. The DNA of the CDR3 is TGTGCTTCCACTTCGGACTACAATGAGCAGTTCTTC. This chain links TRBV9 with TRBJ2-1, with D unclear. This CDR3 spans 12 amino acids. Germline CDR1 SGDLS, CDR2 YYNGEE.

The chain combines TRBV30 with TRBJ2-3, with D uncertain. V was cut by 5 bases and J by 0 bases, with 12 bases left in between. The CDR3 runs to 14 residues. Germline-derived CDR1 and CDR2 are GTSNPN and SVGIG (reference sequence). CDR3 residues: CAWRRASSTDTQYF. The CDR3 bases are TGTGCCTGGCGCCGGGCTAGTAGCACAGATACGCAGTATTTT.

The chain is built from TRBV4-1 and TRBJ2-7, with D possibly being TRBD1 (5 bases). The CDR3 has 14 residues. The germline V gene encodes CDR1 MGHRA and CDR2 YSYEKL. The germline V and J ends were trimmed by 0 bases and 5 bases, with 11 bases remaining between them. The CDR3 protein is CASSQEPRANEQYF. The CDR3 nucleotides are TGCGCCAGCAGCCAAGAACCCAGGGCGAACGAGCAGTACTTC.

The chain has TRBV7-2 and TRBJ2-3; 9 nucleotides match TRBD2. CDR1 SGHTA and CDR2 FQGNSA come from the germline V gene. V lost 4 bases and J lost 6; bases outside the gene matches: 17. The CDR3 has 18 residues. The CDR3 loop reads CASSSPRGGRAGTDTQYF. In nucleotides, the CDR3 is TGTGCCAGCAGCTCCCCTAGGGGCGGGAGGGCCGGTACGGATACGCAGTATTTT.

This chain links TRBV7-9 with TRBJ2-1, with 11 bases that match TRBD1. This CDR3 spans 13 amino acids. The junction had 2 bases not matched to a gene; V was cut back by 8 bases and J by 5 bases. In germline, CDR1 is SEHNR, CDR2 FQNEAQ (reference sequence). CDR3 in amino acids: CASGTGGNNEQFF. The CDR3 region has the DNA TGTGCCAGCGGGACAGGGGGGAACAATGAGCAGTTCTTC. The entire variable domain, with the rest obtained from reference TRBV7-9 and TRBJ2-1, is as follows: DTGVSQNPRHKITKRGQNVTFRCDPISEHNRLYWYRQTLGQGPEFLTYFQNEAQLEKSRLLSDRFSAERPKGSFSTLEIQRTEQGDSAMYLCASGTGGNNEQFFGPGTRLTVL.

V and J are TRBV20-1 and TRBJ2-2; D unclear. The CDR3 consists of 13 residues. Germline assignment: CDR1 DFQATT and CDR2 SNEGSKA (reference sequence). V lost 5 bases, J lost 5 bases, and 12 bases lay in between. CDR3 residues: CSALRPETGELFF. Written as DNA, the CDR3 is TGCAGTGCTCTTCGACCCGAGACCGGGGAGCTGTTTTTT.